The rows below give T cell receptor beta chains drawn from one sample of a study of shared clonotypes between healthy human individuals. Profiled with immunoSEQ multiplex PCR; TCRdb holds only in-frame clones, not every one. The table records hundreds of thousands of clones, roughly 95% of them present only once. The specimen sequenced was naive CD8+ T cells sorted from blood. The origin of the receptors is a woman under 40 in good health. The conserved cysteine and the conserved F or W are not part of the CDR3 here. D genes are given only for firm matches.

ASSLAGDPQETQY	TRBJ2-5	TRBD2	TRBV28
ASSIVVGTYEQY	TRBJ2-7	NA	TRBV19
ASSYGTGGHEQY	TRBJ2-7	TRBD1	TRBV6-5
ASSYGLQRIHEQY	TRBJ2-7	NA	TRBV6-6
AWELPGSFPDTQY	TRBJ2-3	NA	TRBV30
ATSDTRSGNTIY	TRBJ1-3	NA	TRBV19
ASSLGSGSRTGELF	TRBJ2-2	TRBD2	TRBV13
ASSLRTNQPQH	TRBJ1-5	NA	TRBV28
SVDLSGSYEQY	TRBJ2-7	NA	TRBV29-1
ASDSLDSYEQY	NA	NA	TRBV28
ASSFVGGGLTDTQY	TRBJ2-3	NA	TRBV11-2
ASSEAILAGSTDTQY	TRBJ2-3	TRBD2	TRBV10-2
SVADGYEQY	TRBJ2-7	NA	TRBV29-1
ASSPSGGLEAF	TRBJ1-1	NA	TRBV4-1
ASSEGGAGYEQY	TRBJ2-7	NA	TRBV10-2
ASSITSRGNEQY	TRBJ2-7	NA	TRBV19
ASITAGLAGYEQY	TRBJ2-7	TRBD2	TRBV6-1
ASSLGTPDEQY	TRBJ2-7	NA	TRBV5-4
ASSLSAFLENTGELF	TRBJ2-2	NA	TRBV7-9
ASSQSSYEQY	TRBJ2-7	NA	TRBV7-9
ASSLAGVVYNEQF	TRBJ2-1	TRBD2	TRBV27
ASSQDLASSYEQY	TRBJ2-7	NA	TRBV4-2
ASSRTGVREQF	TRBJ2-1	TRBD1	TRBV2
ASSQHRTGTGQF	TRBJ2-1	TRBD1	TRBV14
ASSVTYSYEQY	TRBJ2-7	NA	TRBV19
ASSFGTFSYEQY	TRBJ2-7	NA	TRBV19
ASSSVEKDEQF	TRBJ2-1	NA	TRBV27
ASSLSGSGNTIY	TRBJ1-3	NA	TRBV28
ASSQGLAGEETQY	TRBJ2-5	TRBD2	TRBV16
ASSHRQGAPYEQY	TRBJ2-7	TRBD1	TRBV27
SVELEGTNTEAF	TRBJ1-1	NA	TRBV29-1
AWTPLYSREQY	TRBJ2-7	NA	TRBV30
ASSYPPDRLSSYEQY	TRBJ2-7	NA	TRBV5-1
AKEDRGQRQPQH	TRBJ1-5	TRBD1	TRBV19
ASSPGSGTDTQY	TRBJ2-3	NA	TRBV7-8
ASSQDLADTQY	TRBJ2-3	NA	TRBV4-1
ASSFPGQGPYEQY	TRBJ2-7	TRBD1	TRBV11-2
ASSGHTVYLNTEAF	TRBJ1-1	NA	TRBV7-9
ASSFRSGRSSYNEQF	TRBJ2-1	TRBD2	TRBV5-1
ASSSGEAKNIQY	TRBJ2-4	NA	TRBV11-3
SVAGQTRTDTQY	TRBJ2-3	NA	TRBV29-1
ASMSPRIRTAYEQY	TRBJ2-7	NA	TRBV2
ASSPGFRGASYEQY	TRBJ2-7	NA	TRBV13